This note documents a single T cell receptor (beta chain) sequence. This record comes from a study of blood T cell repertoires in COVID-19. On the study more broadly: Sample material is recorded as cDNA or gDNA derived from T cells, B-cell-depleted T cells, or PBMCs.

CDR1 and CDR2 from the germline V gene are MDHEN and SYDVKM. CDR3 length: 16 residues. V gave up 2 bases and J gave up 2 bases, with 13 bases separating them. TCRdb keeps only in-frame clones here, not all; method: immunoSEQ multiplex PCR. Here the sample spans about 190,000 clones, roughly 82% being singletons. This sequence was found in a woman aged 25 to 39 who had recovered from COVID-19. Source material: PBMCs or T cells enriched from blood (not recorded which). The rearrangement joins TRBV28 to TRBJ2-1, with D tentatively TRBD2 (6 bases). This CDR3 reads CASSLRRDRPYNEQFF. The CDR3 DNA reads TGTGCCAGCAGTTTAAGGCGGGACCGCCCCTACAATGAGCAGTTCTTC.